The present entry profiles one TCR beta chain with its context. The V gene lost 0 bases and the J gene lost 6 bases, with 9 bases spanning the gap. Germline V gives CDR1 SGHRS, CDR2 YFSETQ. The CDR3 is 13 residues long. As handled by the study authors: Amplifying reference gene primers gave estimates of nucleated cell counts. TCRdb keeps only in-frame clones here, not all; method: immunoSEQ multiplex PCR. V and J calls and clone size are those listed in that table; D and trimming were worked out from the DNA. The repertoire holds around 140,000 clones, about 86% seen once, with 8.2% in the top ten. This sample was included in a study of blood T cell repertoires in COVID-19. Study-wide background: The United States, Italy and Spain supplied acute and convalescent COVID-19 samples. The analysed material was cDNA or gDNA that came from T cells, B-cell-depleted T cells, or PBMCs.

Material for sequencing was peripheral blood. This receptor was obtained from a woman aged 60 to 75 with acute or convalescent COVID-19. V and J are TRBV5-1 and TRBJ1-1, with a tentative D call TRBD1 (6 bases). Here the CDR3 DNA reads TGCGCCAGCAGCTTGGCCAGGACAGCTGAAGCTTTCTTT. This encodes CASSLARTAEAFF.